This TCR beta chain was found in a study of Ad26.COV2.S vaccination and SARS-CoV-2 variants. For the study at large: Into the muscle, Ad26.COV2.S was dosed once or twice, 56 days apart.

Sequenced by immunoSEQ multiplex PCR; TCRdb stores in-frame clones only, minus some. The sample lists about 470,000 clones, less than 95% occurring once. Treatment specified: roughly 18 received Ad26.COV2.S at low or high dose, single or two shots; about five received placebo; per-sample allocation not given. Day 63 after the first injection of vaccine or placebo was the sampling time. The germline gives CDR1 KGHSH, CDR2 LQKENI. There are 14 residues in the CDR3. The V segment lost 3 bases and the J segment 6 bases; nucleotides outside the gene matches: 3. Material: peripheral blood, obtained in a trial of Ad26.COV2.S vaccine versus placebo. The sequence derives from a person aged 18-65 years who received the Ad26.COV2.S COVID-19 vaccine or a placebo. J is TRBJ2-3 and V is TRBV18, with 10 positions matching TRBD2. The CDR3 nucleotides read TGTGCCAGCTCACCCTCGGGACTAGCGGATACGCAGTATTTT. Translating gives CASSPSGLADTQYF.